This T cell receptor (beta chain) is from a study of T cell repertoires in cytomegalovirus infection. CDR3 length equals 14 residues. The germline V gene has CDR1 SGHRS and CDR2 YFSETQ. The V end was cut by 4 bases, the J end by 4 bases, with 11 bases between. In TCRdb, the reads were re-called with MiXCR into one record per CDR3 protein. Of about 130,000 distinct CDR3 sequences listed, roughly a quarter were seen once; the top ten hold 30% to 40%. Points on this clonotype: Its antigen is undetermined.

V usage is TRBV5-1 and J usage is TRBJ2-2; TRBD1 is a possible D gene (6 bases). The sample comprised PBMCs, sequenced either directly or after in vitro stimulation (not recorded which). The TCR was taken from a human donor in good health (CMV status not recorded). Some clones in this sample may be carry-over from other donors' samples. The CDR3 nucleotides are TGCGCCAGCAGCAACAGGGTGGGCACCGGGGAGCTGTTTTTT. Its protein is CASSNRVGTGELFF.